Listed here are 17 T cell receptor beta chains from one sample, sequenced in a study of OX40 agonist ivuxolimab in advanced cancers. Sequencing was performed with immunoSEQ multiplex PCR; in TCRdb, only in-frame clones are kept and a portion is missing. The repertoire consists of under 150,000 clones, with roughly 91% occurring once and the leading ten covering approximately 1%. The specimen was CD4+ or CD8+ T cells sorted from blood, collected in a trial of the OX40 agonist ivuxolimab. The receptors shown here come from an adult with an advanced solid tumor such as melanoma, head and neck, liver or kidney cancer.

This clone came up once. The rearrangement uses TRBV6-5 and TRBJ2-7, with 12 nucleotides matching TRBD1. After removal of 6 bases from V and 9 bases from J, the junction contained 12 bases not matched to a gene. The CDR3 length is 15 residues. Germline V gene sequence: CDR1 MNHEY, CDR2 SVGAGI. The CDR3, as DNA: TGTGCCAGCAGCCCTCCCGGGACAGGGGGCGCAGGGCAGTACTTC. It codes for CASSPPGTGGAGQYF.

This clone showed up just once. This chain links TRBV5-5 with TRBJ1-2, with 7 bases fitting TRBD1. Germline-derived CDR1 and CDR2 are SGHKS and YYEKEE (reference sequence). J gave up 5 bases and V 4 bases, and 8 bases lay outside the gene matches. The CDR3 consists of 14 residues. CDR3 nucleotide sequence: TGTGCCAGCAGCCCGCCGGGACAGTCTTATGGCTACACCTTC. Translating it yields CASSPPGQSYGYTF.

The chain has TRBV19 and TRBJ2-7; TRBD1 aligns across 11 bases. Germline CDR1 is LNHDA and CDR2 is SQIVND (reference sequence). This CDR3 comprises 15 residues. Trimming took 3 bases from V and 2 from J; bases not matched to a gene: 3. The CDR3 DNA follows: TGTGCCAGTAGTATCTGGGGACAGGGGGCCTACGAGCAGTACTTC. It encodes CASSIWGQGAYEQYF. The variable domain in full, completed from reference TRBV19 and TRBJ2-7, reads DGGITQSPKYLFRKEGQNVTLSCEQNLNHDAMYWYRQDPGQGLRLIYYSQIVNDFQKGDIAEGYSVSREKKESFPLTVTSAQKNPTAFYLCASSIWGQGAYEQYFGPGTRLTVT.

The count of this clone is one. This sequence joins TRBV11-2 and TRBJ1-2, with 9 bases lining up with TRBD1. V lost 5 bases, J lost 0 bases, and 10 bases stayed unmatched. CDR3 length: 17 residues. Germline V gene lookup returns CDR1 SGHAT and CDR2 FQNNGV. CDR3 loop: CASSPGGQGAPNYGYTF. The DNA of the CDR3 is TGTGCCAGCAGCCCTGGGGGACAGGGTGCCCCTAACTATGGCTACACCTTC.

The chain has TRBV10-1 and TRBJ2-2; TRBD2 matches 9 bases. Germline CDR1 reads WNHNN; CDR2 reads SYGVQD (reference sequence). V was clipped by 8 bases and J by 6 bases; unmatched bases: 4. The CDR3 covers 13 residues. The CDR3 here is CASRTSESGELFF. For the CDR3, the DNA is TGCGCCAGCCGGACTAGCGAGTCCGGGGAGCTGTTTTTT.

The rearrangement links TRBV6-5 to TRBJ1-1; D is undetermined. Germline V CDR1 and CDR2: MNHEY, SVGAGI. The CDR3 length is 13 residues. V lost 0 bases and J 1 base, leaving 3 bases between the germline ends. In nucleotides, the CDR3 is TGTGCCAGCAGTTACTCTTGGAACACTGAAGCTTTCTTT. This translates into CASSYSWNTEAFF.

This chain joins TRBV7-8 and TRBJ1-6; 7 positions match TRBD1. V was pared by 5 bases and J by 4 bases, with 8 bases of the junction left unmatched. The CDR3 totals 16 residues. Germline loops: CDR1 SGHVS, CDR2 FQNEAQ. The CDR3: CASSQPIQGYNSPLHF. CDR3 coding DNA: TGTGCCAGCAGCCAGCCTATACAGGGGTATAATTCACCCCTCCACTTT. Filled out from reference TRBV7-8 and TRBJ1-6, the complete variable domain reads GAGVSQSPRYKVAKRGQDVALRCDPISGHVSLFWYQQALGQGPEFLTYFQNEAQLDKSGLPSDRFFAERPEGSVSTLKIQRTQQEDSAVYLCASSQPIQGYNSPLHFGNGTRLTVT.

V is TRBV5-1 and J is TRBJ2-2; 11 positions match TRBD2. Germline V gene data show CDR1 as SGHRS and CDR2 as YFSETQ. The length of the CDR3 is 17 residues. V shed 4 bases and J 5 bases; nucleotides not matched to a gene: 10. The CDR3 protein is CASSPGYGTSGTGELFF. The CDR3 coding sequence is TGCGCCAGCAGCCCGGGGTACGGGACTAGCGGTACCGGGGAGCTGTTTTTT.

This rearrangement joins TRBV21-1 to TRBJ1-1; the table's D call of TRBD1 was not tested on the DNA. TRBV21-1 is assigned pseudogene status. The CDR3 covers 20 residues. The CDR3 DNA reads as TGTGCCAGCAGCAAAGAGCTTAAAACCGGGACAGGGGAGGAGGACACTGAAGCTTTCTTT. It yields the protein CASSKELKTGTGEEDTEAFF.

V gene TRBV4-1 combines with J gene TRBJ1-6, with 8 bases lining up with TRBD1. The CDR3 is 16 residues long. The V and J ends lost 0 bases and 6 bases, in that order; junction bases with no gene match: 4. Germline V gene sequence: CDR1 MGHRA, CDR2 YSYEKL. The chain's CDR3 is CASSQDMTGVNSPLHF. CDR3 nucleotide sequence: TGCGCCAGCAGCCAAGATATGACAGGGGTTAATTCACCCCTCCACTTT.

The rearrangement links TRBV6-5 to TRBJ2-5; 13 nucleotides align to TRBD2. J gave up 4 bases and V 6 bases, and 5 bases lay outside the gene matches. Germline CDR1 and CDR2: MNHEY and SVGAGI. This CDR3 is built from 15 residues. The CDR3, as DNA: TGTGCCAGCAGGAGACTAGCGGGAGGACGAGAGACCCAGTACTTC. Protein product: CASRRLAGGRETQYF.

This rearrangement joins TRBV9 to TRBJ2-6, with TRBD2 matching 8 bases. Losses at the gene ends were 1 base for V and 2 bases for J; bases not matched to a gene: 11. CDR1 is SGDLS, CDR2 YYNGEE, per germline. This CDR3 comprises 19 residues. The CDR3 reads CASSVSPGGGAAGANVLTF. For the CDR3, the DNA is TGTGCCAGCAGCGTATCCCCGGGGGGGGGCGCAGCTGGGGCCAACGTCCTGACTTTC.

The rearrangement uses TRBV7-9 and TRBJ1-3; D call uncertain. The germline CDR1 and CDR2 sequences are SEHNR and FQNEAQ (reference sequence). The CDR3 consists of 13 residues. Written as DNA, the CDR3 is TGTGGTGGGCAGGCGGATTCTGGAAACACCATATATTTT. It translates to CGGQADSGNTIYF.

Of note for this clone: This CDR3 is also generated by other DNA sequences in the sample. The chain links TRBV18 to TRBJ2-7; D gene unclear. This CDR3 has 12 amino acids. Germline-derived CDR1 and CDR2 are KGHSH and LQKENI. V gave up 3 bases and J gave up 3 bases, with 6 bases separating them. CDR3 bases: TGTGCCAGCTCACCGGGTAGCTACGAGCAGTACTTC. Translating it yields CASSPGSYEQYF.

The rearrangement joins TRBV6-5 to TRBJ2-7; 10 nucleotides align to TRBD2. V shed 6 bases and J 0 bases; nucleotides not matched to a gene: 2. Germline values: CDR1 MNHEY, CDR2 SVGAGI. There are 14 residues in the CDR3. The CDR3 protein is CASSLAGGSYEQYF. The CDR3 DNA reads TGTGCCAGCAGCTTAGCGGGGGGCTCCTACGAGCAGTACTTC.

This clone is a singleton in its sample. This chain joins TRBV5-1 and TRBJ2-2; TRBD1 agrees at 8 bases. The CDR3 totals 16 residues. V gave up 0 bases and J gave up 6 bases; unmatched junction bases: 7. Germline CDR1 is SGHRS and CDR2 is YFSETQ. The CDR3 nucleotides are TGCGCCAGCAGCTTGGAGGCCAGGGGGCCACCCGGGGAGCTGTTTTTT. Its protein product is CASSLEARGPPGELFF.

The V and J genes are TRBV25-1 and TRBJ2-7; 8 bases agree with TRBD1. The CDR3 totals 14 residues. The trim removed 7 bases at V and 1 base at J, leaving 6 bases unmatched. The germline gives CDR1 MGHDK, CDR2 SYGVNS. The CDR3 here is CASTPRDRSYEQYF. The CDR3 DNA sequence: TGTGCCAGCACCCCCCGGGACAGGTCCTACGAGCAGTACTTC.